This T cell receptor (beta chain) was sequenced for a study of T cell responses to AZD1222 COVID-19 vaccine. General study results and limits: Seropositive AZD1222 recipients at baseline numbered only five or six. Nearly half of spike-specific TCRs reportedly target unmutated variant regions.

Profiling relied on immunoSEQ multiplex PCR, and the TCRdb table lists in-frame clones only, not all of them. The sample lists around 140,000 clones; approximately 91% were seen once. As for this clone: What it binds is not known.

The input for sequencing was peripheral blood, taken on day 0 of AZD1222 vaccination. The receptor comes from an adult in good health.

The DNA for the CDR3 is TGTGCCAGCAGTTCCGGTCGGAATTCACCCCTCCACTTT. This gives the protein CASSSGRNSPLHF. V gene TRBV6-5 combines with J gene TRBJ1-6; the D is unclear. This CDR3 region has 13 residues. Germline loops: CDR1 MNHEY, CDR2 SVGAGI. V was cut by 4 bases and J by 7 bases, with 8 bases left in between.